The 16 T cell receptor beta chains below all came from one sample that was sequenced in a study of graft-versus-host responses after intestinal transplantation. No antigen has been assigned to these receptors. The assay was immunoSEQ multiplex PCR, and TCRdb's table has in-frame clones only and misses some. In the table there are about 120,000 clones, roughly nine tenths of which are singletons. Sample: unstimulated CD4+ T cells sorted from spleen or lymph node cells, taken before intestinal transplant. The receptor set was obtained from a human donor who received an intestinal transplant.

The V call is TRBV6-1, the J call TRBJ2-7; the D is unclear. The CDR3 spans 15 residues. Trimming pared 2 bases from V and 0 bases from J, leaving 11 bases between. CDR1 is MNHNS and CDR2 is SASEGT in the germline V gene. CDR3 sequence (DNA): TGTGCCAGCAGTGAACAACAGCTAAGCTCCTACGAGCAGTACTTC. This codes for CASSEQQLSSYEQYF.

This clone was counted once. The chain carries TRBV6-5 and TRBJ2-7; D is possibly TRBD1 (6 bases). The germline CDR1 and CDR2 sequences are MNHEY and SVGAGI. V lost 8 bases to trimming and J lost 1 base, with 18 bases between them. The CDR3 is 15 residues long. The CDR3 reads CASGSSGTPSYEQYF. The DNA for the CDR3 is TGTGCCAGCGGCTCCTCCGGGACACCGTCCTACGAGCAGTACTTC.

The chain combines TRBV29-1 with TRBJ2-7; D gene unclear. The CDR3 has 13 amino acids. Germline V gene lookup returns CDR1 SQVTM and CDR2 ANQGSEA. V was shortened by 4 bases and J by 2 bases, with 12 bases between the two germline ends. CDR3 region: CSVVGGGPYEQYF. The CDR3 region has the DNA TGCAGCGTTGTGGGTGGCGGTCCCTACGAGCAGTACTTC.

This clone was recorded only once. The V call is TRBV9, the J call TRBJ2-2; unclear D gene. The CDR3 extends over 14 amino acids. V was shortened by 4 bases and J by 6 bases, with 13 bases between the two germline ends. The germline gives CDR1 SGDLS, CDR2 YYNGEE. Written as DNA, the CDR3 is TGTGCCAGCAGCCGCCCCCCCCAGGCCGGGGAGCTGTTTTTT. It codes for CASSRPPQAGELFF. Full variable domain (missing parts from reference TRBV9 and TRBJ2-2): DSGVTQTPKHLITATGQRVTLRCSPRSGDLSVYWYQQSLDQGLQFLIQYYNGEERAKGNILERFSAQQFPDLHSELNLSSLELGDSALYFCASSRPPQAGELFFGEGSRLTVL.

V usage is TRBV29-1 and J usage is TRBJ2-2; tentative D call: TRBD2 (7 bases). The germline V gene encodes CDR1 SQVTM and CDR2 ANQGSEA. The CDR3 has 16 residues. Trimming cost V 4 bases and J 3 bases, with 18 bases left between them. The CDR3 loop is CSVAGSTGRDTGELFF. DNA of the CDR3: TGCAGCGTTGCCGGATCTACAGGGAGGGACACCGGGGAGCTGTTTTTT.

The chain is built from TRBV28 and TRBJ1-1; 7 bases agree with TRBD1. V dropped 3 bases and J dropped 1; count of bases not matched to a gene: 5. Germline lookup yields CDR1 MDHEN and CDR2 SYDVKM. This CDR3 spans 15 amino acids. The CDR3 here is CASSFRQGENTEAFF. CDR3 nucleotides: TGTGCCAGCAGTTTCCGACAGGGTGAGAACACTGAAGCTTTCTTT.

The chain recombines TRBV6-1 with TRBJ2-1, with TRBD2 matching 13 bases. V gave up 4 bases and J gave up 10 bases; unmatched junction bases: 7. Germline values: CDR1 MNHNS, CDR2 SASEGT. The CDR3 sequence is 15 residues long. The CDR3 DNA is TGTGCCAGCAGTGGAGTACTAGCGGGGGGGAGGGAGCAGTTCTTC. It codes for CASSGVLAGGREQFF.

In its sample, this clone was seen once. The V and J genes are TRBV30 and TRBJ2-3; D is perhaps TRBD1 (5 bases). The germline V gene has CDR1 GTSNPN and CDR2 SVGIG (reference sequence). The CDR3 runs to 13 residues. V dropped 0 bases and J dropped 1 base, with 5 bases sitting between them. CDR3: CAWSVRGTDTQYF. CDR3 DNA: TGTGCCTGGAGTGTCAGGGGCACAGATACGCAGTATTTT.

The chain has TRBV2 and TRBJ2-5, with 8 bases identical to TRBD1. The ends lost 2 bases at V and 6 bases at J; junction bases unmatched: 8. The CDR3 runs to 15 residues. CDR1 and CDR2 (germline): SNHLY, FYNNEI. CDR3 sequence: CASSELGQAGKTQYF. As DNA, the CDR3 is TGTGCCAGCAGTGAACTGGGACAGGCTGGGAAGACCCAGTACTTC.

This clone was found a few times. The chain recombines TRBV6-1 with TRBJ2-5; TRBD1 might be the D (6 bases). The V gene's germline CDR1 is MNHNS and CDR2 SASEGT. This CDR3 region has 13 residues. The ends were cut back, 5 bases at V and 1 base at J, with 8 bases in the middle. The CDR3 coding sequence is TGTGCCAGCAGTAGACAGGTCCAAGAGACCCAGTACTTC. It yields the protein CASSRQVQETQYF.

The V gene is TRBV30, the J gene TRBJ1-2, with D possibly being TRBD1 (6 bases). The CDR3 contains 15 residues. CDR1 GTSNPN and CDR2 SVGIG come from the germline V gene (reference sequence). V lost 0 bases, J lost 5 bases, and 16 bases lay in between. DNA for the CDR3: TGTGCCTGGAGTGTGCAGACAGGCGGCGTTTATGGCTACACCTTC. Residues: CAWSVQTGGVYGYTF.

This chain joins TRBV29-1 and TRBJ2-5; 8 positions agree with TRBD2. This CDR3 is 14 amino acids long. The germline CDR1 and CDR2 sequences are SQVTM and ANQGSEA. Trimming took 6 bases from V and 1 from J; bases not matched to a gene: 7. The CDR3 nucleotides read TGCAGCGTCGCCGGGGGGGGCACCCAAGAGACCCAGTACTTC. This sequence encodes CSVAGGGTQETQYF.

The chain's CDR3 is CASSLRPWTSGGSYEQYF. The CDR3 bases are TGTGCCAGCAGTTTAAGGCCGTGGACTAGCGGGGGGTCCTACGAGCAGTACTTC. The V and J genes are TRBV28 and TRBJ2-7; 14 bases map to TRBD2. This CDR3 is 18 amino acids long. The V segment lost 2 bases and the J segment 1 base; nucleotides outside the gene matches: 7. Germline loops: CDR1 MDHEN, CDR2 SYDVKM.

CDR3 in DNA: TGTGCCATCAGTGGCGGCGGGAGCTACAATGAGCAGTTCTTC. Residues: CAISGGGSYNEQFF. This chain uses TRBV10-3 with TRBJ2-1, with 7 bases lining up with TRBD2. From germline, CDR1 is ENHRY and CDR2 SYGVKD. CDR3 size: 14 residues. The trim removed 4 bases at V and 3 bases at J, leaving 3 bases unmatched.

This chain connects TRBV7-8 to TRBJ2-1; tentative D call: TRBD1 (5 bases). Germline V gives CDR1 SGHVS, CDR2 FQNEAQ. Deletions cut 1 base from V and 0 bases from J, with 7 bases between. The CDR3 runs 15 residues. The CDR3 is CASSLGTYSYNEQFF. The CDR3 coding sequence is TGTGCCAGCAGCTTAGGGACATACTCCTACAATGAGCAGTTCTTC.

This chain joins TRBV9 and TRBJ2-5, with D unclear. The CDR3 spans 12 residues. Trimming took 0 bases from V and 4 from J, leaving 4 bases between them. Germline-derived CDR1 and CDR2 are SGDLS and YYNGEE. This chain's CDR3 is CASSVDGETQYF. In nucleotides, the CDR3 is TGTGCCAGCAGCGTAGACGGAGAGACCCAGTACTTC.